The text below deals with one T cell receptor beta chain. The CDR3 consists of 15 residues. The germline V gene encodes CDR1 WSHSY and CDR2 SAAADI. The V gene lost 3 bases and the J gene lost 3 bases, with 15 bases spanning the gap. This specimen belongs to a study of control samples from healthy donors and cancer patients. Clones were read by immunoSEQ multiplex PCR, and TCRdb kept only the in-frame ones, dropping some. The sample records around 84,000 clones, 84% being singletons. V and J are TRBV10-2 and TRBJ2-7, with a possible D match to TRBD1 (6 bases). The TCR sequence derives from a man in his 60s with head and neck cancer. The sample taken for sequencing was PBMCs. CDR3 residues: CASSDARAGVYEQYF. The CDR3 DNA reads TGCGCCAGCAGTGACGCTAGAGCAGGGGTCTACGAGCAGTACTTC.